This T cell receptor beta chain was sequenced during a study of shared clonotypes between healthy human individuals (TCRdb year 2020). As for the study more broadly: The cohort comprised two women and a few men aged 18 to 49 years. Leukapheresis yielded between about 0.94 and 8.9 billion PBMCs per donor. To increase sequencing depth and limit assay-specific biases, different laboratories used diverse techniques to prepare libraries and sequence TCR repertoires. The study deeply sequenced blood TCR repertoires of about 5 healthy adults to estimate repertoire size and the extent of clonotype sharing between individuals.

Healthy HIV-negative adults with no recently reported acute infections or vaccinations were included as donors. All donors were Caucasian adults living in Nashville, Tennessee, USA. For unsorted samples, about 87 million PBMCs were counted, and genomic DNA was extracted using the QIAamp DNA Blood Mini kit. Blood was collected by leukapheresis, and PBMCs were isolated by Ficoll-Histopaque density gradient centrifugation and then cryopreserved in liquid nitrogen vapor phase. The trim is 10 bases for V and 5 bases for J, with a gap of 12 bases between the germline ends. The germline V gene (reference sequence) specifies LNHDA as CDR1 and SQIVND as CDR2. From the cysteine through the phenylalanine, the CDR3 covers 12 amino acids. Only CDR3 DNA is held: 36 bases, read in frame from base 1. This clone has just a few counts. Its antigen remains undetermined. Base-call qualities are not available, and no considerably larger clone is one nucleotide away.

Results the study describes overall, beyond this receptor: The genetic and exposure-history diversity represented was limited by the small number of donors. Pairwise subsampling led to the expectation that sequencing depth would affect the degree of clonotype sharing among donors. Sampling was restricted to blood, and TCR repertoires in tissues likely differ from the TCR repertoires found in blood.

TCR CDR3 regions were amplified from genomic DNA by multiplex PCR using the deep immunoSEQ assay. Extracted genomic DNA from each cell subset was distributed evenly across all wells of several immunoSEQ 96-well plates, and each plate was treated as a replicate. For unsorted PBMC, each replicate PCR was loaded with about 300 ng genomic DNA, equivalent to around 30,000 T cell genomes. Ten immunoSEQ deep assay plates were used to sequence unsorted PBMC genomic DNA. Purified libraries were measured with a Qubit 3.0 fluorometer, size-checked on a Bioanalyzer 2100, and measured again with the KAPA Library Quantification kit. Every immunoSEQ 96-well plate was sequenced on a separate single-read 150-cycle Illumina NextSeq 550 flow cell. The study's processing was this. Because the immunoSEQ output held only junctional sequences and lacked quality scores, the filtering could not match the filtering applied to full-length reads. Sequences were annotated with PyIR, a Python wrapper for IgBLAST v1.9, and V/J genes and CDR3 were assigned using IMGT germline references. Reads were filtered out if the reads had weak V/J assignments (E-value above 1e-6), no CDR3, stop codons, out-of-frame junctions, or ambiguous translated residues. A V3J clonotype was defined by an identical inferred V gene, J gene, and CDR3 amino acid sequence. Percentage overlap between repertoires was computed as shared unique clonotypes divided by the size of the smaller repertoire. Repertoire richness was assessed with RTK rarefaction, the Chao1 estimator, and Recon v2.1 estimates of unobserved clonotypes. TCRdb limited this immuneACCESS table to in-frame rearrangements with V and J called. A share of clones is missing; checked studies link under half to unresolved V genes, and the rest is unexplained. V and J calls and clone size are given by that table; D and trimming were obtained from the DNA. This sample lists some 470,000 clones; 75% to 85% were detected once. Jointly, the top ten make up 13% of the sample.

The sequence is built from TRBV19 and TRBJ1-5; matching of 5 bases hints at TRBD1 as the D gene. This TCR derives from a woman aged 40 to 49 in good health. Some clones in this sample may be carry-over from other donors' samples. Sequencing was performed on PBMCs. The DNA sequence is TGTGCCACCTCGACAGTGCATCAGCCCCAGCATTTT. This codes for CATSTVHQPQHF.